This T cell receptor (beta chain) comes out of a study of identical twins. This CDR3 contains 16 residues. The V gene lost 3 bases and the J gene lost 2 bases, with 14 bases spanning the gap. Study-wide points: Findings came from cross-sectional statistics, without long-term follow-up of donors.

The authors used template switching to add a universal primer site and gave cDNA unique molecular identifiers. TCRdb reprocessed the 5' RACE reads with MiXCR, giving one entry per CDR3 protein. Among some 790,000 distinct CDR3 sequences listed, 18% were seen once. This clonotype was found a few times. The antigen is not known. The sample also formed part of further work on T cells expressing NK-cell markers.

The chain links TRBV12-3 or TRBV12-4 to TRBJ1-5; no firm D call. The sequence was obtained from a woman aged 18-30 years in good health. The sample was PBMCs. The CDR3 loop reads CASSFSLGRGNQPQHF. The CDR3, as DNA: TGTGCCAGCAGTTTTAGTCTGGGGAGGGGCAATCAGCCCCAGCATTTT.